These 27 T cell receptor beta chains came from one sample sequenced in a study of shared clonotypes between healthy human individuals. Profiled with immunoSEQ multiplex PCR; TCRdb holds only in-frame clones, not every one. The table lists roughly 2,500,000 clones, 93% of them singletons. The specimen was naive CD4+ T cells from PBMCs. Sample subset: CD45RA+ positively selected. These receptor sequences come from a young man in good health. Some clones in this sample may be carry-over from other donors' samples.

As DNA, the CDR3 is TGTGCCAGCAGTTTATGGTCGCAGGGACGATACAATGAGCAGTTCTTC. It is translated as CASSLWSQGRYNEQFF. The genes are TRBV27 and TRBJ2-1; the D call may be TRBD1 or TRBD2 (5 bases each). The V end was cut by 1 base, the J end by 4 bases, with 14 bases between. Germline V lookup: CDR1 MNHEY, CDR2 SMNVEV (reference sequence). The length of the CDR3 is 16 residues.

The chain couples TRBV25-1 to TRBJ2-1; D gene uncertain. Per the germline V gene, CDR1 is MGHDK and CDR2 is SYGVNS. The CDR3 covers 14 residues. Trimming took off 5 bases at V and 8 bases at J, with 16 bases between the two ends. For the CDR3, the DNA is TGTGCCAGCAGTATGAGTGGCGCGATGGATGAGCAGTTCTTC. Translating gives CASSMSGAMDEQFF.

V usage is TRBV29-1 and J usage is TRBJ2-2; 8 bases are shared with TRBD2. The CDR3 runs to 11 residues. V gave up 6 bases and J gave up 7 bases; unmatched junction bases: 1. CDR1 is SQVTM, CDR2 ANQGSEA, per germline. The CDR3 DNA is TGCAGCGTGCGGGGGGTCGGGGAGCTGTTTTTT. It codes for CSVRGVGELFF.

The CDR3 loop reads CASSQHGTAGVGGNIQYF. The CDR3 DNA follows: TGTGCCAGCAGCCAGCATGGTACAGCGGGAGTTGGGGGAAACATTCAGTACTTC. The genes are TRBV7-2 and TRBJ2-4; 8 positions agree with TRBD2. V shed 5 bases and J 6 bases; nucleotides not matched to a gene: 18. Per the germline V gene, CDR1 is SGHTA and CDR2 is FQGNSA. The CDR3 consists of 18 residues.

V gene TRBV6-4 combines with J gene TRBJ2-1; D possibly corresponds to TRBD2 (6 bases). Germline V gives CDR1 MRHNA, CDR2 SNTAGT. The CDR3 length is 17 residues. V was shortened by 9 bases and J by 0 bases, with 21 bases between the two germline ends. The CDR3 loop is CASLSRTGRDSYNEQFF. As DNA, the CDR3 is TGTGCCAGTCTATCCCGGACCGGGCGGGACTCCTACAATGAGCAGTTCTTC.

The chain joins TRBV28 to TRBJ2-6; TRBD1 matches at 11 bases. Germline V gene sequence: CDR1 MDHEN, CDR2 SYDVKM. This CDR3 has 17 residues. Trimming took 6 bases from V and 2 from J; bases not matched to a gene: 6. CDR3 protein: CASRPWTGGAGANVLTF. The CDR3 nucleotides read TGTGCCAGCAGACCTTGGACAGGGGGCGCTGGGGCCAACGTCCTGACTTTC.

A word on this clone: Different DNA sequences within this sample yield the same CDR3. The chain joins TRBV9 to TRBJ2-2, with TRBD1 as a possible D gene (5 bases). Germline lookup yields CDR1 SGDLS and CDR2 YYNGEE. Deletions cut 1 base from V and 2 bases from J, with 12 bases between. The CDR3 is made up of 16 amino acids. The DNA of the CDR3 is TGTGCCAGCAGCGTAAGGGGCGACGCAAACACCGGGGAGCTGTTTTTT. It translates to CASSVRGDANTGELFF.

This chain connects TRBV5-1 to TRBJ2-1; the match to TRBD2 covers 9 bases. Losses at the gene ends were 0 bases for V and 9 bases for J; bases not matched to a gene: 7. CDR1 SGHRS and CDR2 YFSETQ come from the germline V gene. The CDR3 runs 15 residues. CDR3 in DNA: TGCGCCAGCAGCTTGGTGGTAGCGGGAGAAAGTGAGCAGTTCTTC. Its protein is CASSLVVAGESEQFF.

The chain is built from TRBV9 and TRBJ1-5; 8 bases fit TRBD1. Germline values: CDR1 SGDLS, CDR2 YYNGEE. The CDR3 runs to 16 residues. V lost 4 bases, J lost 7 bases, and 13 bases stayed unmatched. Here the CDR3 DNA reads TGTGCCAGCAGCCAGGACAGGGAAGGTACAGGACAGCCCCAGCATTTT. It codes for CASSQDREGTGQPQHF. The full variable domain, in which reference TRBV9 and TRBJ1-5 provide the parts outside the CDR3, is DSGVTQTPKHLITATGQRVTLRCSPRSGDLSVYWYQQSLDQGLQFLIQYYNGEERAKGNILERFSAQQFPDLHSELNLSSLELGDSALYFCASSQDREGTGQPQHFGDGTRLSIL.

The rearrangement uses TRBV6-4 and TRBJ2-7, with TRBD2 identical over 9 bases. Germline V gene lookup returns CDR1 MRHNA and CDR2 SNTAGT. The V and J ends lost 4 bases and 6 bases, in that order; junction bases with no gene match: 4. The CDR3 length is 13 residues. In DNA form, the CDR3 reads TGTGCCAGCAGTGTTGCGGGAGGGGCCGAGCAGTACTTC. It is translated as CASSVAGGAEQYF.

The chain links TRBV2 to TRBJ2-3; 9 nucleotides align to TRBD1. The CDR3 totals 14 residues. Germline CDR1 SNHLY, CDR2 FYNNEI. Trimming removed 7 bases from V and 5 bases from J; junction bases left unmatched: 7. The CDR3 DNA is TGTGCCAGCACCTACAGGGGGCAAGTAGATACGCAGTATTTT. It yields the protein CASTYRGQVDTQYF.

The V and J genes are TRBV28 and TRBJ1-2, with D tentatively TRBD1 (5 bases). CDR3 length: 17 amino acids. V dropped 5 bases and J dropped 3 bases, with 22 bases sitting between them. CDR1 and CDR2 from the germline V gene are MDHEN and SYDVKM. In DNA, the CDR3 is TGTGCCAGCAGTCGCTCCGGGACGGCGGTTCGATACTATGGCTACACCTTC. It codes for CASSRSGTAVRYYGYTF.

This sequence joins TRBV30 and TRBJ1-6; D is unclear. Germline V gene data show CDR1 as GTSNPN and CDR2 as SVGIG (reference sequence). The CDR3 runs 10 residues. CDR3: CACCDSPLHF. The CDR3 coding sequence is TGTGCTTGTTGCGATTCACCCCTCCACTTT.

This rearrangement joins TRBV6-5 to TRBJ2-7; D gene uncertain. Germline V lookup: CDR1 MNHEY, CDR2 SVGAGI. Trimming pared 4 bases from V and 0 bases from J, leaving 10 bases between. The CDR3 loop spans 14 amino acids. This CDR3 is CASSLGPSSYEQYF. The CDR3 region has the DNA TGTGCCAGCAGTTTAGGTCCAAGCTCCTACGAGCAGTACTTC.

A single count supports this clone. The junction departs from germline at one end; a sequencing error may be responsible. The rearrangement uses TRBV30 and TRBJ2-7, with D possibly matching TRBD1 (6 bases). Per germline, CDR1 GTSNPN and CDR2 SVGIG (reference sequence). The CDR3 is 13 residues long. The CDR3 loop is CALNRDPPYEQYF. The CDR3 DNA reads as TGTGCCTTGAACAGGGACCCCCCCTACGAGCAGTACTTT.

V usage is TRBV15 and J usage is TRBJ1-1; 9 nucleotides align to TRBD1. The ends lost 3 bases at V and 7 bases at J; junction bases unmatched: 3. The CDR3 is made up of 13 amino acids. Germline CDR1 LNHNV, CDR2 YYDKDF (reference sequence). CDR3 region: CATSSSGQGEAFF. The CDR3 DNA is TGTGCCACCAGCAGCTCGGGACAGGGTGAAGCTTTCTTT.

This clone has a handful of counts. The chain joins TRBV30 to TRBJ1-2; TRBD1 aligns across 7 bases. There are 12 residues in the CDR3. The V and J ends lost 2 bases and 7 bases, in that order; junction bases with no gene match: 4. Germline V gene sequence: CDR1 GTSNPN, CDR2 SVGIG (reference sequence). CDR3 in DNA: TGTGCCTGGAGTCAGCAGGGGGGTGGCTACACCTTC. As protein: CAWSQQGGGYTF.

The rearrangement uses TRBV7-3 and TRBJ2-6; weak D call: TRBD2 (5 bases). This CDR3 is built from 18 residues. In germline, CDR1 is SGHTA, CDR2 FQGTGA. Trimming took 1 base from V and 4 from J, leaving 17 bases between them. CDR3 loop: CASSLIGSAGTGANVLTF. DNA of the CDR3: TGTGCCAGCAGCTTAATCGGTAGCGCGGGTACCGGGGCCAACGTCCTGACTTTC.

The CDR3 loop is CASSGEVYEQYF. In nucleotides, the CDR3 is TGTGCCAGCAGCGGGGAAGTCTACGAGCAGTACTTC. The chain couples TRBV5-4 to TRBJ2-7; unclear D gene. Germline lookup yields CDR1 SGHNT and CDR2 YYREEE (reference sequence). There are 12 residues in the CDR3. Trimming pared 4 bases from V and 3 bases from J, leaving 8 bases between.

The V gene is TRBV6-1, the J gene TRBJ2-7, with a possible D match to TRBD1 (5 bases). Germline V lookup: CDR1 MNHNS, CDR2 SASEGT. Trimming removed 2 bases at V and 3 bases at J, with 17 bases between. This CDR3 contains 16 residues. The CDR3 protein is CASSERGQGVNYEQYF. The CDR3 DNA reads TGTGCCAGCAGTGAAAGGGGCCAGGGTGTAAACTACGAGCAGTACTTC.

This clone was recorded once. The rearrangement links TRBV7-9 to TRBJ1-6; 9 bases match TRBD1. This CDR3 is 15 amino acids long. Unmatched junction bases numbered 7, after V lost 5 bases and J lost 8 bases. CDR1 and CDR2 from the germline V gene are SEHNR and FQNEAQ (reference sequence). The DNA for the CDR3 is TGTGCCAGCAGCACTCGACAGGGGGGCGATTCACCCCTCCACTTT. It translates to CASSTRQGGDSPLHF.

This chain joins TRBV7-2 and TRBJ2-3, with TRBD1 identical over 9 bases. Looked up from germline, CDR1 is SGHTA and CDR2 is FQGNSA. Losses at the gene ends were 3 bases for V and 0 bases for J; bases not matched to a gene: 13. This CDR3 has 19 amino acids. The CDR3 loop is CASSLVAVDRGSSTDTQYF. The CDR3 DNA sequence: TGTGCCAGCAGCTTGGTTGCCGTGGACAGGGGCTCTAGCACAGATACGCAGTATTTT.

The chain carries TRBV7-8 and TRBJ2-5; 11 nucleotides match TRBD2. The V and J ends lost 3 bases and 5 bases, in that order; junction bases with no gene match: 8. Germline loops: CDR1 SGHVS, CDR2 FQNEAQ. This CDR3 contains 16 residues. CDR3 sequence reads: CASSLVSSGRFETQYF. In DNA form, the CDR3 reads TGTGCCAGCAGCTTGGTATCTAGCGGGAGGTTCGAGACCCAGTACTTC.

The V call is TRBV11-3, the J call TRBJ2-7; D is ambiguous. Germline CDR1 SGHNT, CDR2 YENEEA. The CDR3 spans 14 residues. The V and J ends lost 3 bases and 2 bases respectively, with 11 bases between them. In nucleotides, the CDR3 is TGTGCCAGCAGCTTGGCGAATAAACCCTACGAGCAGTACTTC. Residues: CASSLANKPYEQYF. Drawing the rest from reference TRBV11-3 and TRBJ2-7, the complete variable domain is EAGVVQSPRYKIIEKKQPVAFWCNPISGHNTLYWYLQNLGQGPELLIRYENEEAVDDSQLPKDRFSAERLKGVDSTLKIQPAELGDSAVYLCASSLANKPYEQYFGPGTRLTVT.

This sequence joins TRBV7-8 and TRBJ2-1, with D tentatively TRBD2 (7 bases). CDR3 length: 18 residues. V lost 1 base, J lost 3 bases, and 19 bases lay in between. In germline, CDR1 is SGHVS, CDR2 FQNEAQ. The CDR3 DNA reads as TGTGCCAGCAGCTTAGTGCCTAGCGGAGGGGGGCACTACAATGAGCAGTTCTTC. Encoded protein: CASSLVPSGGGHYNEQFF. The whole variable domain, filled in from reference TRBV7-8 and TRBJ2-1, reads GAGVSQSPRYKVAKRGQDVALRCDPISGHVSLFWYQQALGQGPEFLTYFQNEAQLDKSGLPSDRFFAERPEGSVSTLKIQRTQQEDSAVYLCASSLVPSGGGHYNEQFFGPGTRLTVL.

The rearrangement joins TRBV30 to TRBJ2-5, with no clear D. CDR1 is GTSNPN and CDR2 is SVGIG in the germline V gene (reference sequence). This CDR3 spans 13 amino acids. Trimming pared 2 bases from V and 7 bases from J, leaving 14 bases between. The DNA of the CDR3 is TGTGCCTGGAGTACTACCCCCGCCATGACCCAGTACTTC. Protein product: CAWSTTPAMTQYF.

This clone was recorded once. V gene TRBV18 combines with J gene TRBJ2-3; D not resolved. CDR3 length: 14 residues. Per germline, CDR1 KGHSH and CDR2 LQKENI. Trimming removed 0 bases from V and 3 bases from J, with 7 bases in between. The CDR3, as DNA: TGTGCCAGCTCACCACCCGGCGAAACAGATACGCAGTATTTT. Translating gives CASSPPGETDTQYF.